This T cell receptor beta chain was found in a study of T cell repertoires in cytomegalovirus infection. This clonotype was observed a handful of times. Its antigen is currently unknown. Germline CDR1 and CDR2: MNHEY and SMNVEV (reference sequence). V gave up 8 bases and J gave up 3 bases, with 11 bases separating them. The CDR3 is 13 residues long. The study's findings and limits: Ex vivo, HLA-C-restricted CMV-specific TCR beta clonotypes prevailed over the rest of the response. Based on cumulative public TCR beta family frequency, carriers of CMV plus the relevant HLA were identified.

TCRdb analysed the reads with MiXCR anew, one entry per CDR3 protein. The table lists approximately 500,000 distinct CDR3 sequences, 15% to 20% of them singletons. V is TRBV27 and J is TRBJ1-5, with a weak D call TRBD1 (6 bases). Material for sequencing was CD8+ T cells from PBMCs. This receptor was identified in a human donor in good health (CMV status not recorded). Some clones in this sample may be carry-over from other donors' samples. The CDR3 region is CASRTGLNQPQHF. CDR3 nucleotide sequence: TGTGCCAGCCGCACAGGGCTCAATCAGCCCCAGCATTTT.